A selection of T cell receptor beta chains follows, all from one sample in a study of regulatory T cells in long-lasting Graves disease. TCRdb re-called the multiplex PCR reads through MiXCR, storing one row per CDR3 protein. Counted here are hundreds of thousands of distinct CDR3 sequences, around a fifth occurring once; the ten biggest clones make up roughly an eighth. The sample in question was peripheral blood mononuclear cells (PBMCs), obtained when the disease was refractory, from a patient treated with antithyroid drugs. The source of these receptors is a female donor with Graves disease. Both conserved end residues are part of each CDR3. A D gene is named only where the DNA matches it firmly. A row's size may be missing; if present it is once, few, many or a size class.

>TRBJ2-7|TRBD2|TRBV30|.
TGTGCCTGGACTAGCGGTATCTACGAGCAGTACTTC
CAWTSGIYEQYF
>TRBJ2-5|.|TRBV28|many
TGTGCCAGCAGCGGGATCCTTCAGGCGGCGGACCAAGAGACCCAGTACTTC
CASSGILQAADQETQYF
>TRBJ2-5|.|TRBV28|many
TGTGCCAGCAGTTTAGTTCAGTCACACCAAGAGACCCAGTACTTC
CASSLVQSHQETQYF
>TRBJ1-5|.|TRBV28|many
TGTGCCAGCAGTTTTGGGTGGGGCGCCAATCAGCCCCAGCATTTT
CASSFGWGANQPQHF
>TRBJ2-7|TRBD2|TRBV12-3/TRBV12-4|.
TGTGCCAGCAGTTCCTCCGGGACTAGCGGGAGTATCCCCTACGAGCAGTACTTC
CASSSSGTSGSIPYEQYF
>TRBJ1-2|TRBD1|TRBV10-3|many
TGTGCCATCACAGCACAGGGGGCGGGGGGCTACACCTTC
CAITAQGAGGYTF
>TRBJ1-2|.|TRBV15|few
TGTGCCACCAGCGATAGTAGGGATGGGGGGTTCTATGGCTACACCTTC
CATSDSRDGGFYGYTF
>TRBJ2-1|TRBD2|TRBV7-2|few
TGTGCCAGCAGCTGGACTAGCGGGATGGACAATGAGCAGTTCTTC
CASSWTSGMDNEQFF
>TRBJ1-5|TRBD1|TRBV5-1|.
TGCGCCGGCAGTTCCGGGACAGGGAATCAGCCCCAGCATTTT
CAGSSGTGNQPQHF
>TRBJ2-7|.|TRBV28|.
TGTGCCAGCAGTTTATGGGGACATGGCTCACCCTACGAGCAGTACTTC
CASSLWGHGSPYEQYF
>TRBJ2-1|TRBD2|TRBV6-5|.
TGTGCCAGCAGTTCAGGACTAGCGGGAGATTCAAATGAGCAGTTCTTC
CASSSGLAGDSNEQFF
>TRBJ1-2|.|TRBV14|.
TGTGCCAGCAGCCAAACTACCTCTCGGGACACCTATGGCTACACCTTC
CASSQTTSRDTYGYTF
>TRBJ2-1|.|TRBV30|.
TGTGCCTGGAGCAAGGGCGGACGGACCCCCTACAATGAGCAGTTCTTC
CAWSKGGRTPYNEQFF
>TRBJ2-7|TRBD2|TRBV7-9|few
TGTGCCAGCAGCGCCACGGGACTAGCGGGAACCTCCTCCTACGAGCAGTACTTC
CASSATGLAGTSSYEQYF
>TRBJ2-2|.|TRBV6-1|.
TGTGCCAGCAGCCTCCACTCCGGGTTCCGGGCCCGGGAGCTGTTTTTT
CASSLHSGFRARELFF
>TRBJ1-5|.|TRBV12-3/TRBV12-4|many
TGTGCCAGCAGTGTCGGGTCCAATCAGCCCCAGCATTTT
CASSVGSNQPQHF
>TRBJ2-1|.|TRBV20-1|.
TGCAGTGCTAGAGTAACGAGCGGAGATGAGCAGTTCTTC
CSARVTSGDEQFF
>TRBJ2-2|.|TRBV7-2|few
TGTGCCAGCAGCCCAGATGCCGGGGAGCTGTTTTTT
CASSPDAGELFF
>TRBJ2-5|.|TRBV4-1|few
TGCGCCAGCAGCCAAGGAATCCAGCAAGAGACCCAGTACTTC
CASSQGIQQETQYF
>TRBJ1-1|.|TRBV9|many
TGTGCCAGCAGCGTAGAGCTGAGGAACACTGAAGCTTTCTTT
CASSVELRNTEAFF
>TRBJ2-3|TRBD2|TRBV10-2|few
TGCGCCAGCAGTGCGGAGATCCTAGCGGGAGCCCCAGATACGCAGTATTTT
CASSAEILAGAPDTQYF
>TRBJ2-7|TRBD2|TRBV20-1|.
TGCAGTGCTAGAGATTTCCGACTAGCGGGATGGTACGAGCAGTACTTC
CSARDFRLAGWYEQYF
>TRBJ2-7|.|TRBV18|.
TGTGCCAGCTCACCAGAGGAGGCCTACTCCTACGAGCAGTACTTC
CASSPEEAYSYEQYF
>TRBJ2-1|TRBD2|TRBV29-1|.
TGCAGCGTGGCAACCGGGACTAGCGGGAGAGCTGAGCAGTTCTTC
CSVATGTSGRAEQFF
>TRBJ2-7|.|TRBV20-1|.
TGCAGTGCTAGCCGACCTGGCAAGGACGAGCAGTACTTC
CSASRPGKDEQYF
>TRBJ2-5|TRBD1|TRBV20-1|.
TGCAGTTCAAGAGGTTTTCCAGGGGGCTCAGAGACCCAGTACTTC
CSSRGFPGGSETQYF
>TRBJ2-5|TRBD1|TRBV6-1|many
TGTGCCAGCAGTGACTTCCGACAGGGGAAAGAGACCCAGTACTTC
CASSDFRQGKETQYF
>TRBJ1-4|.|TRBV14|few
TGTGCCAGCAGCCAAGAGGACGGCAGGGGTGAAAAACTGTTTTTT
CASSQEDGRGEKLFF
>TRBJ1-2|.|TRBV19|.
TGTGCCAGTAGTAGTGGCCCCATCTATGGCTACACCTTC
CASSSGPIYGYTF
>TRBJ1-4|.|TRBV20-1|few
TGCAGTGCTACACCGGGACACTTCAATGAAAAACTGTTTTTT
CSATPGHFNEKLFF
>TRBJ1-5|TRBD1|TRBV13|many
TGTGCCAGCAGCTGGGGGACAGGGGGCGGCCAGCCCCAGCATTTT
CASSWGTGGGQPQHF
>TRBJ2-3|.|TRBV10-3|.
TGTGCCATTGGGGGTCCCAGGAATCCTAGCACAGATACGCAGTATTTT
CAIGGPRNPSTDTQYF
>TRBJ1-2|.|TRBV6-2/TRBV6-3|once
TGTGCCAGCAGCCGGGGCTGCGGCTACACCTTC
CASSRGCGYTF
>TRBJ1-2|.|TRBV15|many
TGTGCCACCAGCAGGGACCTTAGGGACGGCTACACCTTC
CATSRDLRDGYTF
>TRBJ2-1|TRBD1|TRBV12-3/TRBV12-4|.
TGTGCCAGCAGTCCTCGGGACAGGCCCTACAATGAGCAGTTCTTC
CASSPRDRPYNEQFF
>TRBJ2-2|TRBD1|TRBV24-1|.
TGTGCCACCAGTGATTACAGAGGACAGGGTTACACCGGGGAGCTGTTTTTT
CATSDYRGQGYTGELFF
>TRBJ1-5|.|TRBV20-1|.
TGCAGTGCTAGAGAGGGCGGAGGCAATCAGCCCCAGCATTTT
CSAREGGGNQPQHF
>TRBJ2-7|.|TRBV30|.
TGTGCCTGGAGTGTTGTGCCGGGATCCCCTCTCGACGAGCAGTACTTC
CAWSVVPGSPLDEQYF
>TRBJ2-5|.|TRBV7-8|many
TGTGCCAGCAGCTTAGCTCGAAGGGTCCAAGAGACCCAGTACTTC
CASSLARRVQETQYF
>TRBJ1-1|.|TRBV7-9|few
TGTGCCAGCAGCTTAGCGACTTGGAGCACTGAAGCTTTCTTT
CASSLATWSTEAFF
>TRBJ1-6|.|TRBV11-2|.
TGTGCCAGCAGCTTAGATGGGGGGGCCGGGACTACACACAATTCACCCCTCCACTTT
CASSLDGGAGTTHNSPLHF
>TRBJ1-1|TRBD1|TRBV30|.
TGTGCCTGGACCCCCAAACAGACAGGGGGAGACACTGAAGCTTTCTTT
CAWTPKQTGGDTEAFF
>TRBJ2-1|TRBD2|TRBV11-2|.
TGTGCCAGCAGCCTACTAGCGGTCCATTCCTACAATGAGCAGTTCTTC
CASSLLAVHSYNEQFF
>TRBJ2-1|TRBD2|TRBV28|few
TGTGCCAGCAGTTCAGGGACTAGCGGGGTATACAATGAGCAGTTCTTC
CASSSGTSGVYNEQFF
>TRBJ2-2|.|TRBV30|.
TGTGCCTGGAGTGCTGGGGGTAGCACCGGGGAGCTGTTTTTT
CAWSAGGSTGELFF
>TRBJ1-1|.|TRBV12-3/TRBV12-4|many
TGTGCCAGCAGTTTAACAGGGCCGGTCACTGAAGCTTTCTTT
CASSLTGPVTEAFF
>TRBJ1-6|.|TRBV4-2|.
TGTGCCAGCAGCCAAGATTTGACTCCACCCCTCCACTTT
CASSQDLTPPLHF
>TRBJ2-1|TRBD2|TRBV3-1|few
TGTGCCAGCAGCCAACTGGGAGCGGGAGACAATGAGCAGTTCTTC
CASSQLGAGDNEQFF
>TRBJ2-1|TRBD2|TRBV28|.
TGTGCCAGCAGTTCCGGACTAGCGGGACACTACAATGAGCAGTTCTTC
CASSSGLAGHYNEQFF
>TRBJ1-1|TRBD1|TRBV11-2|once
TGTGCCAGCAGCTCAATCCGGGACAGGGGGGGGAACACTGAAGCTTTCTTT
CASSSIRDRGGNTEAFF
>TRBJ1-2|.|TRBV2|many
TGTGCCAGCAGTGTCCGGACTAACTATGGCTACACCTTC
CASSVRTNYGYTF
>TRBJ1-2|.|TRBV27|few
TGTGCCAGCAGTTTCGGTCAAGCGGGAGGCTATGGCTACACCTTC
CASSFGQAGGYGYTF
>TRBJ1-1|.|TRBV20-1|many
TGCAGTGCGCAGCTTCAGGGAGGAACTGAAGCTTTCTTT
CSAQLQGGTEAFF
>TRBJ1-3|.|TRBV15|.
TGTGCCACTGCGGAGAGAGACTCTGGAAACACCATATATTTT
CATAERDSGNTIYF
>TRBJ2-3|TRBD2|TRBV6-1|many
TGTGCCAGCAGTGAAGCGCGCGGGAGTAGGACAGATACGCAGTATTTT
CASSEARGSRTDTQYF
>TRBJ2-2|TRBD2|TRBV24-1|many
TGTGCCACCAGTGATCTAGCGGCGAACACCGGGGAGCTGTTTTTT
CATSDLAANTGELFF
>TRBJ2-2|TRBD2|TRBV7-2|many
TGTGCCAGCAGCTTACGTGGTAGCGGGAGAAGTTTCACCGGGGAGCTGTTTTTT
CASSLRGSGRSFTGELFF
>TRBJ2-7|TRBD1|TRBV7-9|many
TGTGCCAGCACCCCAGGGGGGGACAGGGCCCTTGGAGAGTACTTC
CASTPGGDRALGEYF
>TRBJ1-2|TRBD1|TRBV28|many
TGTGCCAGCAGTTTATTTCTCGTGGACAGGGGGCGTTATGGCTACACCTTC
CASSLFLVDRGRYGYTF